The 22 T cell receptor beta chains below were found in one sample sequenced in a study of cytomegalovirus exposure and HLA in healthy donors. 13 Jbeta primers and 60 Vbeta primers were used for the PCR. The table came from immunoSEQ multiplex PCR; TCRdb's copy has only in-frame clones and leaves some out. The sample has over 75,000 clones, 9.4% seen once. The sample consisted of PBMCs. These TCRs come from a man between 45 and 60 years old in good health and CMV-seropositive.

The chain combines TRBV27 with TRBJ1-3; perhaps TRBD1 as D (6 bases). Germline CDR1 reads MNHEY; CDR2 reads SMNVEV (reference sequence). Trimming shortened V by 5 bases and J by 4 bases, and 15 bases separated the two germline ends. The CDR3 totals 15 residues. CDR3 sequence: CASSPRGFGGNTIYF. CDR3 sequence (DNA): TGTGCCAGCAGTCCCAGGGGATTCGGCGGAAACACCATATATTTT.

This clone was found a few times. This chain connects TRBV6-1 to TRBJ1-1; D remains unclear. This CDR3 contains 15 residues. CDR1 and CDR2 (germline): MNHNS, SASEGT. Trimming cost V 4 bases and J 4 bases, with 16 bases left between them. CDR3 bases: TGTGCCAGCAGTGTCCTCGGGGAGGGTGCCACTGAAGCTTTCTTT. Amino acids: CASSVLGEGATEAFF.

The rearrangement uses TRBV4-1 and TRBJ2-4; D gene ambiguous. The CDR3 loop spans 15 amino acids. Trimming left V 1 base short and J 0 bases short, with 7 bases between. The germline V gene encodes CDR1 MGHRA and CDR2 YSYEKL. Written as DNA, the CDR3 is TGCGCCAGCAGCCAAGGGCGGTTAGCCAAAAACATTCAGTACTTC. Amino acid sequence: CASSQGRLAKNIQYF.

The chain links TRBV11-3 to TRBJ2-7; 7 nucleotides line up with TRBD1. With 4 bases clipped from V and 6 bases from J, the junction kept 9 bases outside the gene matches. The V gene's germline CDR1 is SGHNT and CDR2 YENEEA. The CDR3 has 14 amino acids. The CDR3 coding sequence is TGTGCCAGCAGCTCGTCCGGGACAGCTGGCGAGCAGTACTTC. Translation: CASSSSGTAGEQYF. The entire variable domain, with the rest obtained from reference TRBV11-3 and TRBJ2-7, is as follows: EAGVVQSPRYKIIEKKQPVAFWCNPISGHNTLYWYLQNLGQGPELLIRYENEEAVDDSQLPKDRFSAERLKGVDSTLKIQPAELGDSAVYLCASSSSGTAGEQYFGPGTRLTVT.

Worth noting for this clone: The junction differs from germline at one of its ends, possibly a read error. The chain combines TRBV5-1 with TRBJ2-7, with 10 bases identical to TRBD2. This CDR3 is 14 amino acids long. The germline CDR1 and CDR2 sequences are SGHRS and YFSETQ. CDR3 DNA sequence: TGCGCCAGCAGCTTATCCGGGACTAGCGCTTTTATAAACTTC. Protein product: CASSLSGTSAFINF.

This clone has just a few counts. The chain has TRBV5-1 and TRBJ1-2; weak D call: TRBD1 (6 bases). Trimming cost V 3 bases and J 2 bases, with 14 bases left between them. Germline CDR1 reads SGHRS; CDR2 reads YFSETQ. This CDR3 spans 15 amino acids. The CDR3 loop reads CASSSGGATNYGYTF. The CDR3 DNA sequence: TGCGCCAGCAGCTCCGGGGGGGCTACCAACTATGGCTACACCTTC.

This clone was detected only a few times. The gene calls are TRBV19 and TRBJ2-7; 8 bases align to TRBD1. This CDR3 spans 15 amino acids. V was clipped by 4 bases and J by 3 bases; unmatched bases: 8. Germline CDR1 and CDR2: LNHDA and SQIVND (reference sequence). CDR3: CASSTWETGVYEQYF. CDR3 DNA: TGTGCCAGTAGTACCTGGGAGACAGGGGTCTACGAGCAGTACTTC.

The V gene is TRBV29-1, the J gene TRBJ2-5; D may be TRBD1 (6 bases). The CDR3 spans 13 residues. The V end lost 4 bases, the J end lost 5 bases, and 14 bases lay between the germline ends. CDR1 and CDR2 (germline): SQVTM, ANQGSEA. CDR3 DNA: TGCAGCGTTGGGAGTCAGGGGATGGAGACCCAGTACTTC. This gives the protein CSVGSQGMETQYF.

A few counts support this clone. V and J are TRBV9 and TRBJ2-5, with a weak D call TRBD1 (6 bases). V gave up 2 bases and J gave up 5 bases, with 10 bases separating them. This CDR3 region has 13 residues. The germline V gene encodes CDR1 SGDLS and CDR2 YYNGEE. This CDR3 is CASSVTGQETQYF. CDR3 in DNA: TGTGCCAGCAGCGTTACAGGGCAGGAGACCCAGTACTTC.

A few counts support this clone. The V call is TRBV25-1, the J call TRBJ1-2, with D hard to call. Per germline, CDR1 MGHDK and CDR2 SYGVNS. The V and J ends lost 0 bases and 1 base respectively, with 12 bases between them. This CDR3 comprises 16 residues. The CDR3 is CASSEYGREVNYGYTF. In nucleotides, the CDR3 is TGTGCCAGCAGTGAATATGGGAGGGAGGTTAACTATGGCTACACCTTC.

The gene calls are TRBV7-9 and TRBJ1-1; maybe TRBD1 (6 bases). The V gene lost 4 bases and the J gene lost 7 bases, with 10 bases spanning the gap. The CDR3 is 12 residues long. CDR1 and CDR2 (germline): SEHNR, FQNEAQ (reference sequence). The CDR3 here is CASSSKGVEAFF. The CDR3, as DNA: TGTGCCAGCAGCTCCAAGGGGGTTGAAGCTTTCTTT.

A few counts support this clone. This rearrangement joins TRBV19 to TRBJ2-7, with 8 bases that match TRBD2. V shed 6 bases, J shed 3 bases, and the junction held 10 bases outside the gene matches. This CDR3 has 15 amino acids. Germline assignment: CDR1 LNHDA and CDR2 SQIVND (reference sequence). CDR3 sequence reads: CASSDLTSAIYEQYF. CDR3 bases: TGTGCCAGTAGCGACCTGACTAGCGCAATCTACGAGCAGTACTTC.

This clone showed up just a few times. The chain has TRBV10-1 and TRBJ2-1; weak D call: TRBD2 (5 bases). The CDR3 loop spans 14 amino acids. Trimming stripped 8 bases from V and 7 bases from J, with 18 bases between. Germline lookup yields CDR1 WNHNN and CDR2 SYGVQD (reference sequence). As DNA, the CDR3 is TGCGCCAGCCCGTGGGCTCCCTCGGGGAATGAGCAGTTCTTC. It codes for CASPWAPSGNEQFF.

V is TRBV4-2 and J is TRBJ2-7; D not resolved. V lost 4 bases and J lost 0, with 16 bases in between. The CDR3 totals 16 residues. Germline loops: CDR1 LGHNA, CDR2 YNFKEQ. CDR3 in DNA: TGTGCCAGCAGCCGATCTACGAGCGTCTACTCCTACGAGCAGTACTTC. Translation: CASSRSTSVYSYEQYF.

This chain joins TRBV9 and TRBJ1-4; D gene unclear. V was trimmed by 0 bases and J by 8 bases, leaving 14 bases between them. CDR3 size: 15 residues. CDR1 and CDR2 (germline): SGDLS, YYNGEE. Here the CDR3 reads CASSVGSGVMEKLFF. The CDR3 DNA sequence: TGTGCCAGCAGCGTAGGGAGTGGCGTGATGGAAAAACTGTTTTTT. The complete variable domain, with remaining parts taken from reference TRBV9 and TRBJ1-4, reads DSGVTQTPKHLITATGQRVTLRCSPRSGDLSVYWYQQSLDQGLQFLIQYYNGEERAKGNILERFSAQQFPDLHSELNLSSLELGDSALYFCASSVGSGVMEKLFFGSGTQLSVL.

V is TRBV10-1 and J is TRBJ2-3; TRBD1 might be the D (6 bases). Germline CDR1 and CDR2: WNHNN and SYGVQD (reference sequence). The V and J ends lost 4 bases and 3 bases respectively, with 17 bases between them. CDR3 length: 16 amino acids. The CDR3 coding sequence is TGCGCCAGCAGTGGGGACATCACGGAGGAGACAGATACGCAGTATTTT. Protein: CASSGDITEETDTQYF.

This clone occurred a few times. This rearrangement joins TRBV5-1 to TRBJ2-6; the D gene is possibly TRBD2 (6 bases). Germline V lookup: CDR1 SGHRS, CDR2 YFSETQ. CDR3 size: 15 residues. Trimming took 2 bases from V and 4 from J, leaving 10 bases between them. In DNA, the CDR3 is TGCGCCAGCAGCTTAGGAGGGTACGGGGCCAACGTCCTGACTTTC. It specifies CASSLGGYGANVLTF.

This clone was seen a handful of times. The CDR3 DNA reads as TGTGCCACCAGCAGAGCACTATCCATAGCGGGAGAGGGGGGCGGGGAGCTGTTTTTT. Protein sequence: CATSRALSIAGEGGGELFF. This chain uses TRBV15 with TRBJ2-2, with 9 bases matching TRBD2. The J segment lost 7 bases and the V segment lost 1 base, leaving 16 bases of the junction unmatched. The CDR3 loop spans 19 amino acids. CDR1 LNHNV and CDR2 YYDKDF come from the germline V gene (reference sequence).

This clone has a handful of counts. This sequence joins TRBV29-1 and TRBJ1-4; a possible D gene is TRBD1 (6 bases). The germline V gene encodes CDR1 SQVTM and CDR2 ANQGSEA. V shed 6 bases and J shed 4 bases, with 15 bases lying between them. The CDR3 consists of 14 residues. As DNA, the CDR3 is TGCAGCGTCCTACAGGGCCCCCTTAATGAAAAACTGTTTTTT. It translates to CSVLQGPLNEKLFF.

In this sample, this clone turned up many times. The V and J genes are TRBV4-3 and TRBJ2-1; no clear D. The length of the CDR3 is 17 residues. V lost 4 bases to trimming and J lost 2 bases, with 18 bases between them. Germline CDR1 and CDR2: LGHNA and YSLEER. The CDR3 here is CASSPTYMTSAYNEQFF. The CDR3, as DNA: TGCGCCAGCAGCCCTACTTACATGACAAGTGCCTACAATGAGCAGTTCTTC.

The chain recombines TRBV7-3 with TRBJ2-1; 8 positions match TRBD2. Germline V gives CDR1 SGHTA, CDR2 FQGTGA. V was pared by 0 bases and J by 7 bases, with 11 bases of the junction left unmatched. This CDR3 spans 17 amino acids. CDR3 region: CASSLTGLAGLGNEQFF. In DNA form, the CDR3 reads TGTGCCAGCAGCTTAACAGGGCTAGCGGGTTTGGGGAATGAGCAGTTCTTC.

This clone was seen a handful of times. CDR3 DNA: TGTGCCAGCCCGCTTGGTAGCGGGAGGAATGAGCAGTTCTTC. Protein sequence: CASPLGSGRNEQFF. The rearrangement links TRBV21-1 to TRBJ2-1; the table's TRBD2 call for D was not verified on the DNA. TRBV21-1 is described as a pseudogene. CDR3 length: 14 residues.